Reported below is one T cell receptor (beta chain). What it recognizes is unknown. The sample is drawn from a study of CXCR3-negative and CXCR3-positive naive CD8 T cells. General study points: TRB CDR3s were more hydrophobic in CXCR3-positive than in CXCR3-negative naive cells.

The authors made the TRB cDNA libraries by 5' RACE using UMI labels. TCRdb derives one entry per CDR3 protein from the 5' RACE reads, leaving out DNA. The sample includes 130,000 to 150,000 distinct CDR3 sequences. This TCR was sampled from a human donor in good health. Some clones in this sample may be carry-over from other donors' samples. Sample: naive CXCR3+ CD8+ T cells from blood. As to subset: CD45RO-CCR7+CD27+CD95- naive CD8+ T cells expressing CXCR3 (TNR3+).

The CDR3 is CASSLGQGAFYEQYF. The chain carries TRBV14 and TRBJ2-7; with no DNA, the TCRdb D assignment of TRBD1 cannot be verified. Germline values: CDR1 SGHDN, CDR2 FVKESK. The CDR3 covers 15 residues.